This is a list of T cell receptor beta chains from one sample in a study of response to subunit inactivated influenza vaccine. TCRdb fed the RT-PCR reads into MiXCR, producing one record per CDR3 protein. The top ten clones hold 11% of a sample with a few hundred thousand distinct CDR3 sequences, approximately 11% of them seen once. The data also belong to a second study, concerning T cells expressing NK-cell markers.

The sequencing used PBMCs from blood, collected on the day of vaccination. These receptor sequences come from a man aged 50 to 59 who received an inactivated influenza vaccine. Both conserved end residues are part of each CDR3. Fields, in order: D gene, clone size, V gene, J gene, CDR3 protein, CDR3 DNA. A D gene is named only where the DNA matches it firmly. Clone sizes are given selectively: once, few, many, or a class where the clone is expanded.

>NA|many|TRBV5-1|TRBJ2-5
CASSLPGSEETQYF
TGCGCCAGCAGCTTGCCAGGATCCGAAGAGACCCAGTACTTC
>NA|few|TRBV20-1|TRBJ1-4
CSAREVWGGEKLFF
TGCAGTGCTAGAGAGGTGTGGGGCGGTGAAAAACTGTTTTTT
>TRBD2|few|TRBV12-3/TRBV12-4|TRBJ2-2
CASSFIGGLAAGELFF
TGTGCCAGCAGTTTTATCGGGGGACTAGCTGCCGGGGAGCTGTTTTTT
>TRBD1|few|TRBV10-3|TRBJ2-3
CAIGQGPTDTQYF
TGTGCCATCGGACAGGGACCCACAGATACGCAGTATTTT
>TRBD2|NA|TRBV6-2/TRBV6-3|TRBJ2-7
CASSLPVTSGRSEQYF
TGTGCCAGCAGTCTTCCCGTTACTAGCGGGAGAAGCGAGCAGTACTTC
>TRBD2|NA|TRBV2|TRBJ2-3
CASSEEGGPSDTQYF
TGTGCCAGCAGTGAGGAGGGAGGGCCCTCAGATACGCAGTATTTT
>NA|few|TRBV10-3|TRBJ2-3
CAIQGIRPDTQYF
TGTGCCATCCAGGGCATCAGACCAGATACGCAGTATTTT
>TRBD2|few|TRBV12-3/TRBV12-4|TRBJ2-7
CASSLVRGRAEF
TGTGCCAGCAGTTTAGTTCGCGGGAGGGCCGAGTTC
>NA|few|TRBV7-3|TRBJ2-2
CASSPNTNTGELFF
TGTGCCAGCAGCCCGAACACCAACACCGGGGAGCTGTTTTTT
>TRBD2|NA|TRBV11-2|TRBJ2-5
CASSRSRLAGETQYF
TGTGCCAGCAGCCGAAGTCGGCTAGCGGGGGAGACCCAGTACTTC
>TRBD1|few|TRBV4-3|TRBJ2-7
CASSQERTGVSYEQYF
TGCGCCAGCAGCCAAGAGCGGACAGGTGTCTCCTACGAGCAGTACTTC